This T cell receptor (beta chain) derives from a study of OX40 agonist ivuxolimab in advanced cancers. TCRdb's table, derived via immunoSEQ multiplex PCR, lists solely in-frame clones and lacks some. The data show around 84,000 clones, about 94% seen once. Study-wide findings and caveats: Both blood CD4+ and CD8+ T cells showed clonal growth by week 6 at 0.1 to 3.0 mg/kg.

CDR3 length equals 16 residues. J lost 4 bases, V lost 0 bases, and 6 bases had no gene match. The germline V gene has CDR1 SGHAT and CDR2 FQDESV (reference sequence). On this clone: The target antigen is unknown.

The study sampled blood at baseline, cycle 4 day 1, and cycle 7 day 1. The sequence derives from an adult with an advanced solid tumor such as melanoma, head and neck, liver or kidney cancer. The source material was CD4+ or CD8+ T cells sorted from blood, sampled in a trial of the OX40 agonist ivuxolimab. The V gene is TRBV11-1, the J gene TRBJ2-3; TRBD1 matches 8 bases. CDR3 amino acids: CASSLARGRFADTQYF. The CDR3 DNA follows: TGTGCCAGCAGCTTAGCCAGGGGGCGTTTCGCAGATACGCAGTATTTT.